Presented here are 27 T cell receptor beta chains from one specimen sequenced in a study of cytomegalovirus exposure and HLA in healthy donors. PCR involved 60 Vbeta and 13 Jbeta primers. TCRdb's copy holds only in-frame clones and misses some; the assay was immunoSEQ multiplex PCR. The sample has approximately 170,000 clones. Sample: PBMCs. The receptors derive from a woman aged 18-30 years in good health and CMV-seropositive.

This sequence joins TRBV5-1 and TRBJ2-1; perhaps TRBD2 as D (5 bases). The CDR3 runs to 13 residues. Looked up from germline, CDR1 is SGHRS and CDR2 is YFSETQ. V was clipped by 0 bases and J by 4 bases, with 5 bases between them. CDR3 in DNA: TGCGCCAGCAGCTTGGGGGAGTACAATGAGCAGTTCTTC. Encoded protein: CASSLGEYNEQFF.

The chain links TRBV19 to TRBJ2-1, with 8 positions matching TRBD1. Germline lookup yields CDR1 LNHDA and CDR2 SQIVND (reference sequence). The CDR3 loop spans 16 amino acids. V was clipped by 3 bases and J by 2 bases; unmatched bases: 6. In DNA, the CDR3 is TGTGCCAGTAGTATTAGGACAGGGATTACCTACAATGAGCAGTTCTTC. Residues: CASSIRTGITYNEQFF.

The J gene is TRBJ2-1, the V gene TRBV6-5, with unresolved D. V was pared by 6 bases and J by 6 bases, with 12 bases between. The CDR3 sequence is 13 residues long. CDR1 is MNHEY and CDR2 is SVGAGI in the germline V gene. CDR3 protein: CASRTLTRNEQFF. CDR3 bases: TGTGCCAGCAGAACCTTAACACGCAATGAGCAGTTCTTC.

This chain connects TRBV12-5 to TRBJ2-6; D ambiguous. The CDR3 spans 13 residues. V gave up 7 bases and J gave up 1 base, with 5 bases separating them. The germline gives CDR1 LGHNT, CDR2 FRNRAP. Here the CDR3 DNA reads TGTGCTAGTGAACAGTCTGGGGCCAACGTCCTGACTTTC. This sequence encodes CASEQSGANVLTF.

The V call is TRBV27, the J call TRBJ2-1; TRBD1 aligns across 7 bases. CDR3 length: 15 amino acids. Germline V gene lookup returns CDR1 MNHEY and CDR2 SMNVEV (reference sequence). V lost 5 bases, J lost 4 bases, and 8 bases stayed unmatched. The chain's CDR3 is CASSLVSGQYNEQFF. As DNA, the CDR3 is TGTGCCAGCAGTCTCGTTTCGGGACAGTACAATGAGCAGTTCTTC.

The rearrangement uses TRBV4-1 and TRBJ1-6, with a tentative D call TRBD1 (5 bases). Germline assignment: CDR1 MGHRA and CDR2 YSYEKL. CDR3 size: 15 residues. Trimming pared 6 bases from V and 7 bases from J, leaving 16 bases between. CDR3 sequence (DNA): TGCGCCAGCAGGGGTGGGCTAGGGGCGAATTCACCCCTCCACTTT. This gives the protein CASRGGLGANSPLHF.

DNA for the CDR3: TGTGCCAGCAGCTCACACATTGGGGGGGCAGGGGAGTACTATGGCTACACCTTC. Amino acid sequence: CASSSHIGGAGEYYGYTF. The chain couples TRBV7-2 to TRBJ1-2, with D possibly TRBD1 on 6 matching bases. From germline, CDR1 is SGHTA and CDR2 FQGNSA. Trimming left V 4 bases short and J 3 bases short, with 24 bases between. The CDR3 covers 18 residues.

The chain's CDR3 is CATSRDRDYGYTF. The CDR3 DNA sequence: TGTGCCACCAGCAGGGACAGGGACTATGGCTACACCTTC. This chain links TRBV15 with TRBJ1-2; the match to TRBD1 covers 8 bases. The V and J ends lost 3 bases and 3 bases, in that order; junction bases with no gene match: 0. The CDR3 is 13 amino acids. From germline, CDR1 is LNHNV and CDR2 YYDKDF (reference sequence).

The chain couples TRBV5-6 to TRBJ2-1, with D hard to call. In germline, CDR1 is SGHDT, CDR2 YYEEEE. CDR3 size: 12 residues. Trimming took off 2 bases at V and 5 bases at J, with 5 bases between the two ends. CDR3 sequence reads: CASSLSNNEQFF. For the CDR3, the DNA is TGTGCCAGCAGCTTAAGCAACAATGAGCAGTTCTTC.

The J gene is TRBJ2-5, the V gene TRBV15; D possibly corresponds to TRBD2 (6 bases). Trimming took off 0 bases at V and 2 bases at J, with 10 bases between the two ends. Germline V CDR1 and CDR2: LNHNV, YYDKDF (reference sequence). This CDR3 region has 15 residues. CDR3 sequence (DNA): TGTGCCACCAGCAGAGATCCGGGGGTTCAAGAGACCCAGTACTTC. This sequence encodes CATSRDPGVQETQYF.

The V gene is TRBV4-2, the J gene TRBJ2-7; 8 nucleotides line up with TRBD2. This CDR3 contains 17 residues. Looked up from germline, CDR1 is LGHNA and CDR2 is YNFKEQ. J lost 3 bases, V lost 1 base, and 11 bases had no gene match. In DNA form, the CDR3 reads TGTGCCAGCAGCCAAGTTCATGGAGCGGGAGTTTACTACGAGCAGTACTTC. Protein: CASSQVHGAGVYYEQYF.

The chain employs TRBV2 and TRBJ2-1; TRBD1 matches 7 bases. Germline-derived CDR1 and CDR2 are SNHLY and FYNNEI. The V and J ends lost 8 bases and 0 bases, in that order; junction bases with no gene match: 7. The CDR3 runs to 15 residues. CDR3 bases: TGTGCCAGCCGGAACAGGGGTCCCTCCTACAATGAGCAGTTCTTC. Encoded protein: CASRNRGPSYNEQFF.

The CDR3 bases are TGCGCCAGCAGTAGGGTGAGGGTTAGCAATCAGCCCCAGCATTTT. It codes for CASSRVRVSNQPQHF. V is TRBV10-1 and J is TRBJ1-5; the D is unclear. V was clipped by 5 bases and J by 0 bases, with 11 bases between them. Germline V CDR1 and CDR2: WNHNN, SYGVQD (reference sequence). The CDR3 length is 15 residues.

This rearrangement joins TRBV5-6 to TRBJ1-2, with 7 nucleotides matching TRBD1. The germline V gene encodes CDR1 SGHDT and CDR2 YYEEEE. The CDR3 has 16 amino acids. With V trimmed by 4 bases and J by 2 bases, 11 bases remained unmatched. The DNA of the CDR3 is TGTGCCAGCAGCCCCCGGACAGGAGAGTACAACTATGGCTACACCTTC. Translation gives CASSPRTGEYNYGYTF.

The chain combines TRBV4-2 with TRBJ2-1; 8 nucleotides line up with TRBD2. This CDR3 is 18 amino acids long. With V trimmed by 0 bases and J by 8 bases, 15 bases remained unmatched. Germline V gene sequence: CDR1 LGHNA, CDR2 YNFKEQ. CDR3 sequence (DNA): TGTGCCAGCAGCCAAGATGTCCCCGGGCGGGAGGAATCCGATGAGCAGTTCTTC. It is translated as CASSQDVPGREESDEQFF.

The chain has TRBV30 and TRBJ2-7; the D gene is possibly TRBD2 (6 bases). Trimming pared 3 bases from V and 5 bases from J, leaving 14 bases between. Germline CDR1 and CDR2: GTSNPN and SVGIG (reference sequence). The CDR3 is made up of 13 amino acids. CDR3 residues: CAWRTKRADEQYF. For the CDR3, the DNA is TGTGCCTGGAGGACTAAGCGGGCTGACGAGCAGTACTTC.

The genes are TRBV6-1 and TRBJ2-7, with 8 bases fitting TRBD2. This CDR3 has 18 amino acids. V trimming: 2 bases; J trimming: 2 bases; junction bases outside the gene matches: 14. The V gene's germline CDR1 is MNHNS and CDR2 SASEGT. CDR3: CASSEHSKVLADTYEQYF. The CDR3 DNA reads TGTGCCAGCAGTGAACATAGTAAGGTACTAGCGGATACCTACGAGCAGTACTTC.

The J gene is TRBJ1-4, the V gene TRBV9, with 7 bases lining up with TRBD1. V shed 3 bases and J 3 bases; nucleotides not matched to a gene: 5. CDR1 SGDLS and CDR2 YYNGEE come from the germline V gene. This CDR3 region has 15 residues. The CDR3 region has the DNA TGTGCCAGCAGCGGCGACAGGGCCCCTAATGAAAAACTGTTTTTT. This encodes CASSGDRAPNEKLFF.

The chain uses TRBV30 and TRBJ2-5, with a weak D call TRBD2 (5 bases). CDR1 and CDR2 from the germline V gene are GTSNPN and SVGIG (reference sequence). V lost 6 bases to trimming and J lost 4 bases, with 9 bases between them. This CDR3 comprises 11 residues. Here the CDR3 reads CACGVGETQYF. CDR3 DNA sequence: TGTGCCTGCGGGGTTGGAGAGACCCAGTACTTC. The entire variable domain, with the rest obtained from reference TRBV30 and TRBJ2-5, is as follows: SQTIHQWPATLVQPVGSPLSLECTVEGTSNPNLYWYRQAAGRGLQLLFYSVGIGQISSEVPQNLSASRPQDRQFILSSKKLLLSDSGFYLCACGVGETQYFGPGTRLLVL.

CDR3 DNA: TGTGCCAGCAGTCCGAGGCGGGAGTCCTACGAGCAGTACTTC. This sequence encodes CASSPRRESYEQYF. The chain recombines TRBV2 with TRBJ2-5; 7 bases agree with TRBD2. Gene TRBJ2-7 matches the end of the DNA better, so the J call may be wrong. In germline, CDR1 is SNHLY, CDR2 FYNNEI. The CDR3 loop spans 14 amino acids.

The rearrangement uses TRBV10-3 and TRBJ1-1; 8 bases line up with TRBD1. CDR3 length equals 16 residues. With 5 bases clipped from V and 4 bases from J, the junction kept 12 bases outside the gene matches. The germline V gene has CDR1 ENHRY and CDR2 SYGVKD. Written as DNA, the CDR3 is TGTGCCATCAGTCGGGCAGGGGGCGAAGAGGGCACTGAAGCTTTCTTT. Residues: CAISRAGGEEGTEAFF.

The chain joins TRBV10-3 to TRBJ1-2, with TRBD1 identical over 7 bases. After removal of 3 bases from V and 6 bases from J, the junction contained 7 bases not matched to a gene. In germline, CDR1 is ENHRY, CDR2 SYGVKD. CDR3 length: 14 amino acids. The CDR3 region has the DNA TGTGCCATCAGTGAAAGGGGGCAGTACGATGGCTACACCTTC. Amino acid sequence: CAISERGQYDGYTF.

The chain employs TRBV5-1 and TRBJ1-2; TRBD1 is a possible D gene (6 bases). The CDR3 has 14 amino acids. From germline, CDR1 is SGHRS and CDR2 YFSETQ. V was clipped by 4 bases and J by 8 bases, with 18 bases between them. CDR3 amino acids: CASSPQDRDPGYTF. CDR3 nucleotide sequence: TGCGCCAGCAGCCCCCAGGACAGAGACCCCGGCTACACCTTC.

V is TRBV7-2 and J is TRBJ1-5, with D maybe TRBD1 (6 bases). Trimming shortened V by 1 base and J by 7 bases, and 14 bases separated the two germline ends. Germline CDR1 reads SGHTA; CDR2 reads FQGNSA. The CDR3 is 15 residues long. For the CDR3, the DNA is TGTGCCAGCAGCTTAGACTGGGGGCGCCAGCAGCCCCAGCATTTT. Amino acids: CASSLDWGRQQPQHF.

The chain couples TRBV28 to TRBJ1-1; D is uncertain. Germline CDR1 is MDHEN and CDR2 is SYDVKM. Trimming took 4 bases from V and 4 from J, leaving 22 bases between them. This CDR3 is built from 17 residues. In nucleotides, the CDR3 is TGTGCCAGCAGTTCAGGAACGCTTCGCCGGTCCGCCACTGAAGCTTTCTTT. Its translation is CASSSGTLRRSATEAFF.

This CDR3 reads CASSEIGRVSSEAFF. The DNA for the CDR3 is TGTGCCAGCAGTGAAATCGGCAGGGTTTCTTCTGAAGCTTTCTTT. This rearrangement joins TRBV2 to TRBJ1-1; weak D call: TRBD1 (5 bases). V dropped 2 bases and J dropped 6 bases, with 16 bases sitting between them. The CDR3 covers 15 residues. The V gene's germline CDR1 is SNHLY and CDR2 FYNNEI.

This chain uses TRBV5-1 with TRBJ1-1; tentatively, D is TRBD1 (5 bases). Trimming took 0 bases from V and 3 from J, leaving 15 bases between them. The CDR3 covers 16 residues. CDR1 SGHRS and CDR2 YFSETQ come from the germline V gene. CDR3 DNA: TGCGCCAGCAGCTTGGGGTGGGGGGATGCAGACACTGAAGCTTTCTTT. This translates into CASSLGWGDADTEAFF.